Listed here are 30 T cell receptor beta chains from one sample, sequenced in a study of T-cell reconstitution after alpha-beta-depleted transplantation in children. Molecular barcoding with unique molecular identifiers was used for the TCRbeta library. TCRdb fed the PCR reads into MiXCR, producing one record per CDR3 protein. The repertoire includes approximately 300,000 distinct CDR3 sequences, 11% of them detected once, and around 20% sits in the top ten. Specimen: peripheral blood, collected 180 days after TCRalphabeta/CD19-depleted stem cell transplant. These TCRs come from a male patient between 2 and 15 years old who had a stem cell transplant for chronic granulomatous disease, so the T cells may come from the graft donor.

Remarks on this clonotype: A read error may be the cause here, since a much bigger clone is one base away. It is likely a read error, because the conserved phenylalanine at the end of the CDR3 is missing. The chain links TRBV7-9 to TRBJ1-4; D may be TRBD1 (5 bases). Trimming cost V 3 bases and J 8 bases, with 22 bases left between them. CDR3 size: 17 residues. The germline V gene encodes CDR1 SEHNR and CDR2 FQNEAQ (reference sequence). CDR3 in DNA: TGTGCCAGCAGCTTCCCCCGGGACCGCGGACTTTGGGAAAAACTGTTTTTG. Amino acid sequence: CASSFPRDRGLWEKLFL.

This clonotype was detected only a few times. V is TRBV7-3 and J is TRBJ1-1, with a tentative D call TRBD1 (6 bases). Trimming removed 5 bases at V and 3 bases at J, with 13 bases between. The CDR3 is made up of 14 amino acids. CDR1 is SGHTA and CDR2 is FQGTGA in the germline V gene. The CDR3 sequence is CASSPGGPYTEAFF. The CDR3 DNA follows: TGTGCCAGCAGCCCTGGGGGGCCCTACACTGAAGCTTTCTTT.

This clonotype showed up many times. The rearrangement uses TRBV7-2 and TRBJ2-5; 9 nucleotides align to TRBD2. The V and J ends lost 2 bases and 7 bases, in that order; junction bases with no gene match: 8. Germline loops: CDR1 SGHTA, CDR2 FQGNSA. The CDR3 totals 15 residues. CDR3 in amino acids: CASSLHPSGKVTQYF. DNA of the CDR3: TGTGCCAGCAGCTTACATCCTAGCGGGAAGGTGACCCAGTACTTC.

In this sample, this clonotype turned up many times. The chain joins TRBV5-5 to TRBJ1-5; D call uncertain. This CDR3 is built from 15 residues. The germline V gene has CDR1 SGHKS and CDR2 YYEKEE (reference sequence). V gave up 0 bases and J gave up 7 bases, with 14 bases separating them. This CDR3 reads CASSLEAGSRQPQHF. The CDR3 DNA sequence: TGTGCCAGCAGCTTGGAGGCGGGTAGCAGACAGCCCCAGCATTTT.

This chain connects TRBV27 to TRBJ2-2; D not resolved. The V gene lost 4 bases and the J gene lost 1 base, with 16 bases spanning the gap. From germline, CDR1 is MNHEY and CDR2 SMNVEV (reference sequence). The CDR3 is 17 residues long. The DNA for the CDR3 is TGTGCCAGCAGTTCCCCGGCCGAAGAAAAGAACACCGGGGAGCTGTTTTTT. Residues: CASSSPAEEKNTGELFF.

This clonotype was observed many times. The gene calls are TRBV5-5 and TRBJ2-3; the D gene is possibly TRBD2 (7 bases). Trimming stripped 3 bases from V and 2 bases from J, with 16 bases between. Germline V gene sequence: CDR1 SGHKS, CDR2 YYEKEE (reference sequence). The CDR3 sequence is 16 residues long. The CDR3 sequence is CASSYRGAQVTDTQYF. Here the CDR3 DNA reads TGTGCCAGCAGCTATCGGGGGGCTCAGGTCACAGATACGCAGTATTTT. Filled out from reference TRBV5-5 and TRBJ2-3, the complete variable domain reads DAGVTQSPTHLIKTRGQQVTLRCSPISGHKSVSWYQQVLGQGPQFIFQYYEKEERGRGNFPDRFSARQFPNYSSELNVNALLLGDSALYLCASSYRGAQVTDTQYFGPGTRLTVL.

The chain joins TRBV2 to TRBJ2-2, with D unresolved. The CDR3 has 13 residues. V gave up 1 base and J gave up 6 bases, with 6 bases separating them. In germline, CDR1 is SNHLY, CDR2 FYNNEI. The CDR3 nucleotides are TGTGCCAGCAGTGAAGAGGTTGCCGGGGAGCTGTTTTTT. It translates to CASSEEVAGELFF.

CDR3 sequence reads: CASRRDIYYEQYF. CDR3 nucleotides: TGTGCCAGCAGGCGGGACATCTACTACGAGCAGTACTTC. The chain uses TRBV27 and TRBJ2-7; D is tentatively TRBD1 or TRBD2 (6 bases each). CDR3 length: 13 amino acids. From germline, CDR1 is MNHEY and CDR2 SMNVEV (reference sequence). V was pared by 6 bases and J by 3 bases, with 12 bases between.

The sample holds a few counts of this clonotype. The V call is TRBV19, the J call TRBJ2-7; D remains unclear. The CDR3 runs 13 residues. Germline V CDR1 and CDR2: LNHDA, SQIVND (reference sequence). The V end lost 5 bases, the J end lost 7 bases, and 15 bases lay between the germline ends. CDR3 in amino acids: CASSPTAWGEQYF. In nucleotides, the CDR3 is TGTGCCAGTAGTCCGACGGCCTGGGGAGAGCAGTACTTC.

This clonotype has a count of ten or more. The chain links TRBV25-1 to TRBJ2-2; 8 nucleotides align to TRBD2. Germline CDR1 is MGHDK and CDR2 is SYGVNS. This CDR3 has 16 amino acids. V trimming: 5 bases; J trimming: 5 bases; junction bases outside the gene matches: 10. The CDR3 DNA reads TGTGCCAGCAGTCCCGAGCGGGAGAAAAAAACCGGGGAGCTGTTTTTT. Its translation is CASSPEREKKTGELFF.

This clonotype occurred a few times. This sequence joins TRBV27 and TRBJ2-2; 7 nucleotides match TRBD1. Germline loops: CDR1 MNHEY, CDR2 SMNVEV (reference sequence). This CDR3 spans 16 amino acids. Trimming cost V 6 bases and J 0 bases; bases outside gene matches: 7. The CDR3 bases are TGTGCCAGCAGGGAGACAGGGCTCGCGAACACCGGGGAGCTGTTTTTT. Encoded protein: CASRETGLANTGELFF.

This clonotype was detected ten times or more. The chain combines TRBV12-5 with TRBJ2-1, with D possibly matching TRBD2 (6 bases). CDR1 and CDR2 (germline): LGHNT, FRNRAP. The V end was cut by 0 bases, the J end by 10 bases, with 19 bases between. The CDR3 is 16 amino acids. The CDR3 here is CASGLVLGPSGQEQFF. CDR3 nucleotide sequence: TGTGCTAGTGGTTTGGTACTGGGGCCCAGCGGGCAGGAGCAGTTCTTC.

This clonotype has at least ten counts. The CDR3 DNA is TGTGCCAGCAGGTCCGGACGGATTAGCACAGATACGCAGTATTTT. The encoded protein is CASRSGRISTDTQYF. The genes are TRBV2 and TRBJ2-3; no clear D gene. The CDR3 contains 15 residues. V was trimmed by 6 bases and J by 0 bases, leaving 13 bases between them. Per the germline V gene, CDR1 is SNHLY and CDR2 is FYNNEI.

Ten or more counts support this clonotype. J is TRBJ2-3 and V is TRBV29-1, with D possibly being TRBD2 (7 bases). The V end lost 5 bases, the J end lost 6 bases, and 18 bases lay between the germline ends. CDR1 SQVTM and CDR2 ANQGSEA come from the germline V gene. The CDR3 totals 14 residues. The CDR3 DNA is TGCAGCGTTAATGTCCGGGGGGCACGCGATACGCAGTATTTT. Its translation: CSVNVRGARDTQYF.

This clonotype turned up a few times. The chain is built from TRBV7-9 and TRBJ2-5; D perhaps matches TRBD1 (6 bases). The CDR3 sequence is 15 residues long. The germline V gene has CDR1 SEHNR and CDR2 FQNEAQ (reference sequence). The V gene lost 5 bases and the J gene lost 5 bases, with 18 bases spanning the gap. DNA of the CDR3: TGTGCCAGCAGCCCTTTAGGGGGATCCGGGGAGACCCAGTACTTC. Encoded protein: CASSPLGGSGETQYF. Full variable domain (outside the CDR3, taken from reference TRBV7-9 and TRBJ2-5): DTGVSQNPRHKITKRGQNVTFRCDPISEHNRLYWYRQTLGQGPEFLTYFQNEAQLEKSRLLSDRFSAERPKGSFSTLEIQRTEQGDSAMYLCASSPLGGSGETQYFGPGTRLLVL.

The V and J genes are TRBV6-1 and TRBJ2-7; TRBD1 might be the D (5 bases). Germline V gene lookup returns CDR1 MNHNS and CDR2 SASEGT. The CDR3 sequence is 15 residues long. V was trimmed by 5 bases and J by 2 bases, leaving 16 bases between them. The DNA for the CDR3 is TGTGCCAGCAGTCCCCTTACGACAGCTACCTACGAGCAGTACTTC. Encoded protein: CASSPLTTATYEQYF.

This clonotype has a count of ten or more. V and J are TRBV7-9 and TRBJ2-2; TRBD1 might be the D (6 bases). Trimming stripped 5 bases from V and 2 bases from J, with 12 bases between. CDR3 length equals 15 residues. Germline values: CDR1 SEHNR, CDR2 FQNEAQ (reference sequence). The chain's CDR3 is CASSVRGLNTGELFF. The DNA of the CDR3 is TGTGCCAGCAGCGTCAGGGGTCTCAACACCGGGGAGCTGTTTTTT.

Ten or more counts support this clonotype. V usage is TRBV28 and J usage is TRBJ2-5; D perhaps matches TRBD2 (7 bases). V lost 7 bases and J 8 bases, leaving 26 bases between the germline ends. This CDR3 contains 16 residues. CDR1 MDHEN and CDR2 SYDVKM come from the germline V gene. CDR3 bases: TGTGCCAGCATGAGGGGGGGGACCAAGTCCAGGCAAACCCAGTACTTC. Protein product: CASMRGGTKSRQTQYF.

This clonotype was observed many times. V and J are TRBV18 and TRBJ2-2, with TRBD1 identical over 8 bases. Per the germline V gene, CDR1 is KGHSH and CDR2 is LQKENI. V shed 3 bases and J 7 bases; nucleotides not matched to a gene: 7. The CDR3 extends over 15 amino acids. Here the CDR3 reads CASSPTGDGGGELFF. CDR3 coding DNA: TGTGCCAGCTCACCGACAGGGGATGGCGGCGGGGAGCTGTTTTTT. The full variable domain, its missing parts supplied by reference TRBV18 and TRBJ2-2, is NAGVMQNPRHLVRRRGQEARLRCSPMKGHSHVYWYRQLPEEGLKFMVYLQKENIIDESGMPKERFSAEFPKEGPSILRIQQVVRGDSAAYFCASSPTGDGGGELFFGEGSRLTVL.

This clonotype was recorded many times. The chain is built from TRBV29-1 and TRBJ2-1; D is ambiguous. Germline values: CDR1 SQVTM, CDR2 ANQGSEA. V dropped 3 bases and J dropped 2 bases, with 8 bases sitting between them. This CDR3 has 13 amino acids. The CDR3 DNA reads TGCAGCGTTGATACGGTAGCCTACAATGAGCAGTTCTTC. Encoded protein: CSVDTVAYNEQFF.

Many counts were recorded for this clonotype. This sequence joins TRBV18 and TRBJ1-2; a weak D match, TRBD1 (5 bases). CDR3 size: 14 residues. Deletions cut 3 bases from V and 8 bases from J, with 16 bases between. Per the germline V gene, CDR1 is KGHSH and CDR2 is LQKENI. In DNA form, the CDR3 reads TGTGCCAGCTCACCTCTCGACGCGAGGGGCGGCTACACCTTC. It encodes CASSPLDARGGYTF. Drawing the rest from reference TRBV18 and TRBJ1-2, the complete variable domain is NAGVMQNPRHLVRRRGQEARLRCSPMKGHSHVYWYRQLPEEGLKFMVYLQKENIIDESGMPKERFSAEFPKEGPSILRIQQVVRGDSAAYFCASSPLDARGGYTFGSGTRLTVV.

With respect to this clonotype: A much more abundant neighbour one base away suggests this may be a read error. This rearrangement joins TRBV10-3 to TRBJ2-5; TRBD2 matches at 7 bases. The germline gives CDR1 ENHRY, CDR2 SYGVKD. CDR3 length: 13 amino acids. CDR3 in amino acids: CSIRAGLQETQYF. The CDR3 coding sequence is TGTTCCATCAGAGCGGGACTGCAAGAGACCCAGTACTTC.

This clonotype came up many times. The genes are TRBV6-2 or TRBV6-3 and TRBJ1-2; no clear D gene. V lost 2 bases and J lost 3, with 7 bases in between. Germline loops: CDR1 MNHEY, CDR2 SVGEGT. The CDR3 sequence is 13 residues long. The CDR3 nucleotides read TGTGCCAGCAGTTACCGGTTCGACTATGGCTACACCTTC. Translated: CASSYRFDYGYTF.

This clonotype appeared many times. This chain joins TRBV28 and TRBJ1-2; the match to TRBD1 covers 9 bases. The V gene end was trimmed by 8 bases and the J gene end by 5 bases; junction bases not matched to a gene: 9. Germline loops: CDR1 MDHEN, CDR2 SYDVKM. The length of the CDR3 is 14 residues. The CDR3 bases are TGTGCCAGCCAATTACAGGGGGCCAGGTATGGCTACACCTTC. It yields the protein CASQLQGARYGYTF.

The table lists this clonotype with many counts. This chain joins TRBV6-5 and TRBJ2-5; 11 bases are shared with TRBD1. V gave up 0 bases and J gave up 5 bases; unmatched junction bases: 8. The germline gives CDR1 MNHEY, CDR2 SVGAGI. The CDR3 extends over 17 amino acids. In DNA form, the CDR3 reads TGTGCCAGCAGTTACTCGTGGACAGGGGGCGCCGGGGAGACCCAGTACTTC. It is translated as CASSYSWTGGAGETQYF.

The V and J genes are TRBV5-4 and TRBJ2-1; 8 bases align to TRBD2. The CDR3 sequence is 16 residues long. CDR1 is SGHNT and CDR2 is YYREEE in the germline V gene (reference sequence). Losses at the gene ends were 4 bases for V and 7 bases for J; bases not matched to a gene: 13. DNA of the CDR3: TGTGCCAGCAGCATCCAACTAGCGGTAGAGAGGAATGAGCAGTTCTTC. Amino acids: CASSIQLAVERNEQFF.

This clonotype appeared many times. V and J are TRBV29-1 and TRBJ1-1; the D is unclear. This CDR3 has 10 residues. V was clipped by 6 bases and J by 3 bases, with 5 bases between them. CDR1 and CDR2 from the germline V gene are SQVTM and ANQGSEA. As DNA, the CDR3 is TGCAGCGTAGCGGACACTGAAGCTTTCTTT. This translates into CSVADTEAFF.

Of note for this clonotype: This may be a read error, as it is one base from a much larger clone. No conserved phenylalanine or tryptophan is present at the end of the CDR3, so a read error is the likely explanation. V is TRBV20-1 and J is TRBJ2-3; the match to TRBD1 covers 7 bases. V was clipped by 6 bases and J by 5 bases; unmatched bases: 8. CDR1 and CDR2 (germline): DFQATT, SNEGSKA (reference sequence). The CDR3 contains 13 residues. CDR3 sequence reads: CSAIGTAVDTQYY. The CDR3 nucleotides read TGCAGTGCCATCGGGACAGCCGTAGATACGCAGTATTAT.

The V gene is TRBV15, the J gene TRBJ1-1, with D unresolved. The CDR3 length is 15 residues. V lost 5 bases, J lost 0 bases, and 13 bases lay in between. Germline V lookup: CDR1 LNHNV, CDR2 YYDKDF (reference sequence). CDR3: CATSSQGILNTEAFF. The CDR3 coding sequence is TGTGCCACCAGCTCCCAAGGGATTTTGAACACTGAAGCTTTCTTT.

This clonotype was seen more than once but under ten times. The V call is TRBV19, the J call TRBJ1-5; D is unclear. The V end was cut by 4 bases, the J end by 5 bases, with 18 bases between. Looked up from germline, CDR1 is LNHDA and CDR2 is SQIVND (reference sequence). The CDR3 has 16 residues. The CDR3, as DNA: TGTGCCAGTAGTACTCCCGGGGAGGATTTATATCAGCCCCAGCATTTT. Its protein is CASSTPGEDLYQPQHF.